These 13 T cell receptor beta chains originate from one sample sequenced in a study of T cells in tuberculosis. Only in-frame clones appear in the TCRdb table, and some are missing; sequencing was by immunoSEQ multiplex PCR. The table has 25,000 or so clones, 90% seen once; the top ten hold 6.1%. The sequenced material came from PBMCs. These TCRs come from a donor aged 10-35 years with latent tuberculosis or without tuberculosis infection.

V gene TRBV28 combines with J gene TRBJ2-4; maybe TRBD2 (6 bases). CDR3 length: 15 residues. V was pared by 5 bases and J by 15 bases, with 26 bases between. Germline CDR1 MDHEN, CDR2 SYDVKM. Here the CDR3 reads CASSPEGLPLVLMYF. The CDR3 coding sequence is TGTGCCAGCAGTCCCGAGGGACTCCCCCTTGTCCTTATGTACTTC.

This clone was detected only once. The CDR3, as DNA: TGTGCCAGCAGCCTATGGGCTAGCGGGGGACACTACAATGAGCAGTTCTTC. Translating it yields CASSLWASGGHYNEQFF. This chain uses TRBV28 with TRBJ2-1; 10 bases align to TRBD2. This CDR3 has 17 amino acids. CDR1 and CDR2 from the germline V gene are MDHEN and SYDVKM. The V gene end was trimmed by 6 bases and the J gene end by 3 bases; junction bases not matched to a gene: 11.

This CDR3 is CASSDRGKGYTF. The CDR3 coding sequence is TGCGCCAGCAGTGACAGGGGAAAAGGCTACACCTTC. J is TRBJ1-2 and V is TRBV10-1, with a tentative D call TRBD1 (6 bases). Germline V gene sequence: CDR1 WNHNN, CDR2 SYGVQD (reference sequence). CDR3 size: 12 residues. V was trimmed by 3 bases and J by 8 bases, leaving 10 bases between them.

The chain has TRBV7-9 and TRBJ1-5; 9 bases map to TRBD1. The germline gives CDR1 SEHNR, CDR2 FQNEAQ (reference sequence). Losses at the gene ends were 5 bases for V and 7 bases for J; bases not matched to a gene: 12. This CDR3 spans 16 amino acids. The CDR3 here is CASSRADRGDGQPQHF. For the CDR3, the DNA is TGTGCCAGCAGCCGAGCGGACAGGGGCGACGGCCAGCCCCAGCATTTT.

The chain couples TRBV5-4 to TRBJ1-6; 8 bases are shared with TRBD1. V lost 1 base and J lost 8; bases outside the gene matches: 5. The CDR3 is 15 amino acids. From germline, CDR1 is SGHNT and CDR2 YYREEE (reference sequence). CDR3 region: CASSLNGQGDSPLHF. As DNA, the CDR3 is TGTGCCAGCAGCTTGAACGGACAGGGTGATTCACCCCTCCACTTT.

The chain is built from TRBV29-1 and TRBJ2-1; 11 bases are shared with TRBD1. Germline V CDR1 and CDR2: SQVTM, ANQGSEA. The CDR3 length is 14 residues. Trimming cost V 8 bases and J 9 bases; bases outside gene matches: 12. CDR3: CSTRTGGGYGEQFF. Here the CDR3 DNA reads TGCAGCACACGGACAGGGGGCGGTTATGGTGAGCAGTTCTTC.

V gene TRBV4-3 combines with J gene TRBJ2-1, with 9 bases matching TRBD2. Germline loops: CDR1 LGHNA, CDR2 YSLEER. This CDR3 spans 19 amino acids. V shed 1 base, J shed 7 bases, and the junction held 17 bases outside the gene matches. CDR3 sequence: CASSQVIGTGGGAWNEQFF. The CDR3 coding sequence is TGCGCCAGCAGCCAAGTAATCGGGACCGGCGGGGGGGCGTGGAATGAGCAGTTCTTC.

The chain links TRBV28 to TRBJ2-3; weak D call: TRBD1 (5 bases). The CDR3 is 16 amino acids. V was shortened by 4 bases and J by 1 base, with 15 bases between the two germline ends. Germline V CDR1 and CDR2: MDHEN, SYDVKM. The CDR3 DNA follows: TGTGCCAGCAGTTCTCACGACAGATCAGGCACAGATACGCAGTATTTT. It is translated as CASSSHDRSGTDTQYF.

This rearrangement joins TRBV2 to TRBJ1-5, with D possibly being TRBD1 (6 bases). This CDR3 is built from 15 residues. Between the trimmed V and J ends, which lost 8 bases and 2 bases, there was a span of 16 bases. Germline V gene data show CDR1 as SNHLY and CDR2 as FYNNEI. CDR3 in DNA: TGTGCCAGCCTCCGGGACACCCGGGGCAATCAGCCCCAGCATTTT. It is translated as CASLRDTRGNQPQHF.

This clone has more than one count but fewer than ten. This CDR3 reads CASRGLANTGELFF. In DNA, the CDR3 is TGTGCCAGCAGGGGGCTCGCGAACACCGGGGAGCTGTTTTTT. The V and J genes are TRBV28 and TRBJ2-2, with D possibly matching TRBD1 (5 bases). V was cut by 6 bases and J by 0 bases, with 8 bases left in between. CDR3 length equals 14 residues. CDR1 MDHEN and CDR2 SYDVKM come from the germline V gene.

The CDR3 loop is CASSLPAGEGEKLFF. CDR3 DNA sequence: TGTGCCAGCAGTTTACCCGCAGGGGAGGGCGAAAAACTGTTTTTT. This rearrangement joins TRBV28 to TRBJ1-4; tentatively, D is TRBD1 (6 bases). This CDR3 is built from 15 residues. The germline gives CDR1 MDHEN, CDR2 SYDVKM. Deletions cut 2 bases from V and 8 bases from J, with 15 bases between.

The DNA for the CDR3 is TGTGCCAGCTCACCACGGGAGGGATGGGGCACTGAAGCTTTCTTT. As protein: CASSPREGWGTEAFF. The J gene is TRBJ1-1, the V gene TRBV18, with unresolved D. V was trimmed by 1 base and J by 4 bases, leaving 13 bases between them. CDR3 length equals 15 residues. The germline gives CDR1 KGHSH, CDR2 LQKENI.

This chain connects TRBV6-1 to TRBJ1-5; D not resolved. Germline V CDR1 and CDR2: MNHNS, SASEGT. The CDR3 runs to 14 residues. Trimming shortened V by 7 bases and J by 6 bases, and 16 bases separated the two germline ends. The CDR3 nucleotides are TGTGCCAGCATCTCACAGTTGGGGAGTCAGCCCCAGCATTTT. It is translated as CASISQLGSQPQHF.